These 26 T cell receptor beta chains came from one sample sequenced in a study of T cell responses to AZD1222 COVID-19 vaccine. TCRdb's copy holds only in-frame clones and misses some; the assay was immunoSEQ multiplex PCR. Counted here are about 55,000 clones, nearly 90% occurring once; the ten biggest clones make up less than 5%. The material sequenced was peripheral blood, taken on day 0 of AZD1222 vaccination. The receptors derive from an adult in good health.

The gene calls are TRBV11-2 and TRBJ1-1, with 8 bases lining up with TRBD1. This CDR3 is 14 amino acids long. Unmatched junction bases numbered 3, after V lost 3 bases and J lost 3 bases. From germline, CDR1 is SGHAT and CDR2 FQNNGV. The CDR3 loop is CASSLTTGDTEAFF. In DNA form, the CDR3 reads TGTGCCAGCAGCTTGACGACAGGGGACACTGAAGCTTTCTTT. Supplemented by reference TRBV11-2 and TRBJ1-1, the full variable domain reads EAGVAQSPRYKIIEKRQSVAFWCNPISGHATLYWYQQILGQGPKLLIQFQNNGVVDDSQLPKDRFSAERLKGVDSTLKIQPAKLEDSAVYLCASSLTTGDTEAFFGQGTRLTVV.

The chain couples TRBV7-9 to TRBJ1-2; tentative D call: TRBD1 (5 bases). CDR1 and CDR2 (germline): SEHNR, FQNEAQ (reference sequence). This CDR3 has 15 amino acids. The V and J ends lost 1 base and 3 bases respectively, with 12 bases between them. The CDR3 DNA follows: TGTGCCAGCAGCTTAGGAGGGGCGACATACTATGGCTACACCTTC. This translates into CASSLGGATYYGYTF. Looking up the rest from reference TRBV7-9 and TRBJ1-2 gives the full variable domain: DTGVSQNPRHKITKRGQNVTFRCDPISEHNRLYWYRQTLGQGPEFLTYFQNEAQLEKSRLLSDRFSAERPKGSFSTLEIQRTEQGDSAMYLCASSLGGATYYGYTFGSGTRLTVV.

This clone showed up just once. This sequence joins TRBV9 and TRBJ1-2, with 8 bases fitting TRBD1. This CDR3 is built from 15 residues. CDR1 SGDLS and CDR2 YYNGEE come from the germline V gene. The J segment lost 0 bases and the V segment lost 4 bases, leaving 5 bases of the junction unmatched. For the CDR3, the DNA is TGTGCCAGCAGCTTCGGGACAGGTACTAACTATGGCTACACCTTC. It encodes CASSFGTGTNYGYTF.

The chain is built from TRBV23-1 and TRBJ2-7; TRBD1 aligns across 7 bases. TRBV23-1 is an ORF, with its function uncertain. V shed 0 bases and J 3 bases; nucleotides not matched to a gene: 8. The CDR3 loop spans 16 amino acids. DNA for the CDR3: TGCGCCAGCAGTCAATCCCCGGGACAGCAGATCTACGAGCAGTACTTC. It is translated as CASSQSPGQQIYEQYF.

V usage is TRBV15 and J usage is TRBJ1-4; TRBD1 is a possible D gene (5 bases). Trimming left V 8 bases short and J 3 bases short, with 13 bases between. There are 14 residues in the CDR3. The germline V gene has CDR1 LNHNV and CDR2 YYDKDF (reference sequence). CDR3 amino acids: CATSHGGSNEKLFF. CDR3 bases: TGTGCCACCTCTCACGGGGGGTCTAATGAAAAACTGTTTTTT.

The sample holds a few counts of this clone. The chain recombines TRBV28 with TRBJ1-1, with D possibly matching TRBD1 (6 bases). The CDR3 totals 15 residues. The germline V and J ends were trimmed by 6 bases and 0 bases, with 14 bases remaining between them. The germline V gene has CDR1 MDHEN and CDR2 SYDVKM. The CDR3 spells CASSLGGSLNTEAFF. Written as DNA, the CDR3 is TGTGCCAGCAGCCTTGGGGGCAGCTTGAACACTGAAGCTTTCTTT.

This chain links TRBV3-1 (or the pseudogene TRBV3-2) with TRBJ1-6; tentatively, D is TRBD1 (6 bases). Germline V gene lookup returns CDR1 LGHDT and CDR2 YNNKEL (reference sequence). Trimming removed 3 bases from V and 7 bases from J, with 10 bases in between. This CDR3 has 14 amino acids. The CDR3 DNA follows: TGTGCCAGCAGCCAGGACAGATCAAATTCACCCCTCCACTTT. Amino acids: CASSQDRSNSPLHF.

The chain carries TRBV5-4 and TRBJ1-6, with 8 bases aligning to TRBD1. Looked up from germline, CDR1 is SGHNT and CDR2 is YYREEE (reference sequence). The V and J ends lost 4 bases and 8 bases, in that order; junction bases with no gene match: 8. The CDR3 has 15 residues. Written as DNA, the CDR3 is TGTGCCAGCAGCCCAGGGGGCTCGGTGGATTCACCCCTCCACTTT. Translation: CASSPGGSVDSPLHF.

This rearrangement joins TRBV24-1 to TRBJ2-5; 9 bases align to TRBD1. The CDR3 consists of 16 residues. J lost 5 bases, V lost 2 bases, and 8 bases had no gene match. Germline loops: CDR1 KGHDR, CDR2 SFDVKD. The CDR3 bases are TGTGCCACCAGTGATTCGGGACAGGGAGGTCGGGAGACCCAGTACTTC. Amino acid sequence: CATSDSGQGGRETQYF.

CDR3 loop: CASSMRLAVLNEQFF. The CDR3, as DNA: TGTGCCAGTAGTATGCGACTAGCGGTACTCAATGAGCAGTTCTTC. The chain links TRBV19 to TRBJ2-1; 9 bases line up with TRBD2. The CDR3 runs 15 residues. CDR1 and CDR2 from the germline V gene are LNHDA and SQIVND (reference sequence). J was trimmed by 6 bases and V by 3 bases; bases with no gene match: 6.

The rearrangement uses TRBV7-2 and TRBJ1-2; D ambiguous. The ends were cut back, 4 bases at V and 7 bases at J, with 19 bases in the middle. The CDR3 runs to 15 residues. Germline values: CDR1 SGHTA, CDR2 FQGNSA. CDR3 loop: CASSSSGVDLSGYTF. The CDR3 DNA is TGTGCCAGCAGCTCCTCAGGAGTCGATCTTAGTGGCTACACCTTC.

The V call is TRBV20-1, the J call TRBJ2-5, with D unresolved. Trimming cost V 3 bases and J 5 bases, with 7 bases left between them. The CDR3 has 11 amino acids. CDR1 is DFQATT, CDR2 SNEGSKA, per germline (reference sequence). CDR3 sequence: CSARVGETQYF. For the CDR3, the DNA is TGCAGTGCTAGGGTGGGGGAGACCCAGTACTTC.

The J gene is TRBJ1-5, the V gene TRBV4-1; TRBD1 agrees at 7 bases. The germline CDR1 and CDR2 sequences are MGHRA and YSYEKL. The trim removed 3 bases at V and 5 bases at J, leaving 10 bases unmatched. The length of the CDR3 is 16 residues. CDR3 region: CASSQEPGQTYQPQHF. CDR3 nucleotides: TGCGCCAGCAGCCAGGAACCGGGACAGACCTATCAGCCCCAGCATTTT.

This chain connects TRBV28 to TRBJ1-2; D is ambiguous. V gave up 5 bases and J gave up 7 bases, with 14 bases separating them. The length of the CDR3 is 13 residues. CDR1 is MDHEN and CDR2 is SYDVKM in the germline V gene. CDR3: CASSNDGFGGYTF. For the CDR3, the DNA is TGTGCCAGCAGTAACGACGGATTCGGTGGCTACACCTTC.

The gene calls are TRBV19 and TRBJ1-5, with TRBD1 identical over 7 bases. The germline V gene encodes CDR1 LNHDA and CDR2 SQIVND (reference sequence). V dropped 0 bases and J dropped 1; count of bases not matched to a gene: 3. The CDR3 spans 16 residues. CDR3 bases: TGTGCCAGTAGTATAGAGACAGGGCCCAGCAATCAGCCCCAGCATTTT. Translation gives CASSIETGPSNQPQHF.

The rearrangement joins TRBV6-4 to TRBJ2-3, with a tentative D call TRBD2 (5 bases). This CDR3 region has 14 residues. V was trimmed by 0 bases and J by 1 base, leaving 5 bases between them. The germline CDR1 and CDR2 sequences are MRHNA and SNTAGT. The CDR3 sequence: CASSDSGGTDTQYF. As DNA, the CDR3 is TGTGCCAGCAGTGACTCCGGGGGCACAGATACGCAGTATTTT.

The CDR3 loop is CASSYSGTGNSPLHF. CDR3 bases: TGTGCCAGCAGTTATTCCGGGACAGGAAATTCACCCCTCCACTTT. This chain joins TRBV6-5 and TRBJ1-6; 8 bases align to TRBD1. Germline CDR1 reads MNHEY; CDR2 reads SVGAGI. V lost 3 bases and J lost 7; bases outside the gene matches: 5. There are 15 residues in the CDR3.

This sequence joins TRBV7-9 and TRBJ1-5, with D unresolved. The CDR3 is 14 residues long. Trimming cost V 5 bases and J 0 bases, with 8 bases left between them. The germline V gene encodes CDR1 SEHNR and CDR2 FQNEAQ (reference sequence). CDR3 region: CASSPGNSNQPQHF. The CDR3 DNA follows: TGTGCCAGCAGCCCGGGGAATAGCAATCAGCCCCAGCATTTT.

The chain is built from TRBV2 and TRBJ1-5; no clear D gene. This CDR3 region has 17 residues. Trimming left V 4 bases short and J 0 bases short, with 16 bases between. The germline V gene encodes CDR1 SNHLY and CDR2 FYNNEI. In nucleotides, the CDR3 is TGTGCCAGCAGTGCGGCGGACTCCAGACTTAGCAATCAGCCCCAGCATTTT. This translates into CASSAADSRLSNQPQHF.

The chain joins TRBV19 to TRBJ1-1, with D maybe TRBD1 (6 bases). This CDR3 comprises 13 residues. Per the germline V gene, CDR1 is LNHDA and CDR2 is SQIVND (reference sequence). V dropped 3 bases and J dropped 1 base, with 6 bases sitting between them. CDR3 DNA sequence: TGTGCCAGTAGTATGGGGGCGAACACTGAAGCTTTCTTT. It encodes CASSMGANTEAFF.

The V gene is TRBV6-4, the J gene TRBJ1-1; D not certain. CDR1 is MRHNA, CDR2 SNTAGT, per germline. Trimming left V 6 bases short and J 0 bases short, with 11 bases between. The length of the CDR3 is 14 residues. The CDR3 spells CASSQYYMNTEAFF. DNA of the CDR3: TGTGCCAGCAGCCAATACTACATGAACACTGAAGCTTTCTTT.

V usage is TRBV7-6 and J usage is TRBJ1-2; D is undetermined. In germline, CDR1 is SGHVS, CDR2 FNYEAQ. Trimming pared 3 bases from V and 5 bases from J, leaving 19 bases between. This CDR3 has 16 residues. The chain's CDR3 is CASSLEPEPPSYGYTF. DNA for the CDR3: TGTGCCAGCAGCTTGGAGCCCGAGCCCCCCAGTTATGGCTACACCTTC.

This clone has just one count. CDR3 sequence (DNA): TGTGCCAGCAGTTCCCCAGGGGATTGGGCTGAAGCTTTCTTT. Amino acid sequence: CASSSPGDWAEAFF. The chain joins TRBV7-9 to TRBJ1-1, with D perhaps matching TRBD1 (6 bases). V gave up 6 bases and J gave up 6 bases, with 17 bases separating them. The CDR3 sequence is 14 residues long. Germline CDR1 and CDR2: SEHNR and FQNEAQ (reference sequence). The whole variable domain, remainder taken from reference TRBV7-9 and TRBJ1-1, is DTGVSQNPRHKITKRGQNVTFRCDPISEHNRLYWYRQTLGQGPEFLTYFQNEAQLEKSRLLSDRFSAERPKGSFSTLEIQRTEQGDSAMYLCASSSPGDWAEAFFGQGTRLTVV.

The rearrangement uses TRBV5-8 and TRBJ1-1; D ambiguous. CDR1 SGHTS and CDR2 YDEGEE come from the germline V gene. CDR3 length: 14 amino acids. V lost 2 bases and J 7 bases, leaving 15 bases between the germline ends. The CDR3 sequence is CASSFASSAGEAFF. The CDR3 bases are TGTGCCAGCAGCTTCGCATCCTCGGCGGGTGAAGCTTTCTTT.

CDR3 loop: CASSPRDRTAATNEKLFF. The DNA of the CDR3 is TGTGCCAGCAGCCCCCGGGACAGGACCGCTGCAACTAATGAAAAACTGTTTTTT. The V gene is TRBV7-2, the J gene TRBJ1-4; 8 bases are a match to TRBD1. Germline V gene sequence: CDR1 SGHTA, CDR2 FQGNSA. Germline trimming cut 5 bases from V and 0 bases from J; bases unmatched to any gene: 11. The length of the CDR3 is 18 residues.

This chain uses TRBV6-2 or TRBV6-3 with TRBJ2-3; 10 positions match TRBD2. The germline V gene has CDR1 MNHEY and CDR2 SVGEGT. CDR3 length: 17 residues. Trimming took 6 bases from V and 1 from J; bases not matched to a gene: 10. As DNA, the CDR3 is TGTGCCAGCAGCCTCGGAAGCGGGACTAGCGGCACAGATACGCAGTATTTT. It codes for CASSLGSGTSGTDTQYF.